This entry is about one T cell receptor beta chain. Its antigen is unknown. Base qualities are not at hand, and no much larger clone is one base apart. TCRbeta CDR3 regions were amplified by multiplexed two-step PCR using Vbeta-specific forward primers and Jbeta-specific reverse primers. Through the immunoSEQ service, TCRbeta libraries were sequenced on an Illumina instrument. The original pipeline was this. IMGT annotation was used to assign V, D and J genes, and synthetic CDR3 analogues were used to correct the counts for multiplex PCR bias. In the immunoSEQ Analyzer, repertoire clonality was calculated as one minus the normalized Shannon entropy. Whether a clone counted as expanded was decided by Fisher's exact test with Benjamini-Hochberg false discovery rate control and a two-tailed cutoff of P<0.01. TCRdb's version of the immuneACCESS table is confined to in-frame rearrangements and falls short of the full clone set. An unresolved V gene accounts for under half of the shortfall where checked; the remainder is of unknown origin. V, J and clone size derive from that table, while D and trimming were established from the DNA sequence. The sample includes 9,500 to 15,000 clones, with about three fifths observed a single time. The ten largest account for more than 0.95% of the sample.

The data are from a study of regulatory dendritic cells for organ transplantation (dated by TCRdb to about 2017). Background on the whole study: To make regulatory dendritic cells, monocytes were cultured with vitamin D3 on days 0 and 4, plus IL-10 on day 4. To evaluate the response of the DCs to a potent maturation-inducing agent, LPS was added to DC cultures on day 6. Sorted naive and memory CD4+ and CD8+ T cells had their TCRbeta repertoires sequenced both before and after allostimulation with either regulatory or mature dendritic cells.

Points the paper makes about the study in general: Highly diverse repertoires were observed in naive CD4+ and CD8+ T cells, whereas lower diversity was observed in memory cells, and the most oligoclonal repertoires were found in memory CD8+ cells. The authors pointed out considerable heterogeneity between individuals in the alloreactive memory CD8+ T cell pool, and only two subjects were sequenced. In both subjects, allostimulation led to expansion of memory CD8+ clones, although regulatory dendritic cells appeared to cause more limited expansion than mature dendritic cells did. Of the resting subsets, the one holding the most alloreactive TCR clonotypes was memory CD8+ T cells.

A distance of 8 bases separates the germline ends of V and J, which lose 8 bases and 0 bases respectively. The CDR3, cysteine through phenylalanine, is 13 amino acids long. The kept DNA is CDR3 alone, 39 bases in frame from the first base. CDR1 and CDR2 were assigned from the germline V gene (reference sequence) as LNHDA and SQIVND. Sorted T cell subsets were CFSE-labeled and co-cultured for approximately 5 days with allogeneic regulatory or mature dendritic cells at a 1:10 DC:T ratio. FACS was used to sort CD4+ or CD8+ cells into naive T cells (CD45RA+) and memory T cells (CD45RO+). T cells for TCR sequencing came from a couple of healthy control subjects. The Qiagen DNeasy Blood & Tissue Kit was used for extraction of genomic DNA.

The sequenced sample was naive CD8+ T cells from blood cultured with dendritic cells. The meaning of the sample's cell subset or site label: CD45RA+ naive T cells. The rearrangement combines TRBV19 with TRBJ1-5; confidence is insufficient to name the D gene. The TCR comes from a human donor in good health. The DNA reads as follows: TGTGCCAGTGCTACAGATAGCAATCAGCCCCAGCATTTT. It translates as CASATDSNQPQHF.